Following are 30 T cell receptor beta chains from one sample sequenced in a study of Ad26.COV2.S vaccination and SARS-CoV-2 variants. Here immunoSEQ multiplex PCR was the method, and the copy in TCRdb shows in-frame clones only, minus some. The sample includes 350,000 to 500,000 clones, about 90% of them seen just once. Treatment: about 20 received Ad26.COV2.S at low or high dose, single or two shots; 5 received placebo; per-sample allocation not given. Repertoires come from day 63 after the first vaccine or placebo injection. The specimen was peripheral blood, collected in a trial of Ad26.COV2.S vaccine versus placebo. The receptors stem from a person between 18 and 60 years old who received the Ad26.COV2.S COVID-19 vaccine or a placebo.

The chain recombines TRBV13 with TRBJ2-1; 11 bases are shared with TRBD2. The V gene's germline CDR1 is PRHDT and CDR2 FYEKMQ (reference sequence). The CDR3 spans 16 residues. The V segment lost 6 bases and the J segment 1 base; nucleotides outside the gene matches: 5. The CDR3: CASSPLAGESYNEQFF. The CDR3 bases are TGTGCCAGCAGTCCACTAGCGGGAGAGTCCTACAATGAGCAGTTCTTC.

The chain carries TRBV7-2 and TRBJ1-1; the D is unclear. In germline, CDR1 is SGHTA, CDR2 FQGNSA. CDR3 length equals 14 residues. V lost 3 bases, J lost 1 base, and 9 bases lay in between. The DNA for the CDR3 is TGTGCCAGCAGCTTTGGCGGTGGGAACACTGAAGCTTTCTTT. Encoded protein: CASSFGGGNTEAFF.

The J gene is TRBJ1-5, the V gene TRBV28, with D tentatively TRBD1 (6 bases). Germline loops: CDR1 MDHEN, CDR2 SYDVKM. Trimming stripped 11 bases from V and 2 bases from J, with 16 bases between. CDR3 length: 14 residues. CDR3 DNA sequence: TGTGCCGCGGGGGACATGCGTCGCAATCAGCCCCAGCATTTT. This gives the protein CAAGDMRRNQPQHF.

The rearrangement uses TRBV28 and TRBJ1-2, with a weak D call TRBD1 (5 bases). Germline lookup yields CDR1 MDHEN and CDR2 SYDVKM. Trimming shortened V by 5 bases and J by 5 bases, and 18 bases separated the two germline ends. There are 15 residues in the CDR3. The CDR3 loop reads CASSTFWGFGYGYTF. CDR3 nucleotide sequence: TGTGCCAGCAGTACCTTCTGGGGGTTCGGATATGGCTACACCTTC.

This clone was counted once. This chain joins TRBV19 and TRBJ2-1; D is perhaps TRBD2 (5 bases). Germline V gives CDR1 LNHDA, CDR2 SQIVND (reference sequence). The CDR3 totals 17 residues. V lost 3 bases and J 1 base, leaving 16 bases between the germline ends. The CDR3 bases are TGTGCCAGTAGTATCAGCCTGGACTTTCTATCCTACAATGAGCAGTTCTTC. It yields the protein CASSISLDFLSYNEQFF. Full variable domain (outside the CDR3, taken from reference TRBV19 and TRBJ2-1): DGGITQSPKYLFRKEGQNVTLSCEQNLNHDAMYWYRQDPGQGLRLIYYSQIVNDFQKGDIAEGYSVSREKKESFPLTVTSAQKNPTAFYLCASSISLDFLSYNEQFFGPGTRLTVL.

The chain has TRBV6-1 and TRBJ2-3, with TRBD2 matching over 8 bases. V shed 3 bases and J 8 bases; nucleotides not matched to a gene: 16. From germline, CDR1 is MNHNS and CDR2 SASEGT. This CDR3 region has 17 residues. The CDR3 coding sequence is TGTGCCAGCAGTGACAAACTAGCGGAAGTCTCTCCCGGTACGCAGTATTTT. Translated: CASSDKLAEVSPGTQYF.

The chain carries TRBV24-1 and TRBJ2-2; D unclear. The germline V gene has CDR1 KGHDR and CDR2 SFDVKD. V shed 0 bases and J shed 4 bases, with 14 bases lying between them. The CDR3 is made up of 17 amino acids. CDR3 DNA sequence: TGTGCCACCAGTGATTTGAGTAGAGACATTGGCACCGGGGAGCTGTTTTTT. Its translation: CATSDLSRDIGTGELFF.

This clone was recorded a few times. V is TRBV12-3 or TRBV12-4 and J is TRBJ1-1; weak D call: TRBD1 (5 bases). V shed 5 bases and J shed 1 base, with 8 bases lying between them. This CDR3 contains 13 residues. The CDR3 region is CASSPTENTEAFF. The DNA of the CDR3 is TGTGCCAGCAGTCCGACAGAGAACACTGAAGCTTTCTTT.

The chain links TRBV12-3 or TRBV12-4 to TRBJ1-4; D is uncertain. The CDR3 contains 11 residues. The V gene lost 1 base and the J gene lost 8 bases, with 2 bases spanning the gap. CDR3 sequence: CASSLEEKLFF. CDR3 bases: TGTGCCAGCAGTTTAGAGGAAAAACTGTTTTTT.

This chain connects TRBV5-1 to TRBJ2-7; D possibly corresponds to TRBD1 (6 bases). CDR1 is SGHRS and CDR2 is YFSETQ in the germline V gene. Trimming removed 0 bases at V and 1 base at J, with 8 bases between. The CDR3 consists of 14 residues. DNA of the CDR3: TGCGCCAGCAGCTTGGAGGACAGTTCCTACGAGCAGTACTTC. It yields the protein CASSLEDSSYEQYF.

This chain connects TRBV13 to TRBJ1-2; D remains unclear. Germline V gene data show CDR1 as PRHDT and CDR2 as FYEKMQ (reference sequence). This CDR3 has 15 residues. The ends were cut back, 0 bases at V and 4 bases at J, with 12 bases in the middle. The CDR3 bases are TGTGCCAGCAGCTTAGGGGACGAACTATTCTATGGCTACACCTTC. Its protein product is CASSLGDELFYGYTF.

This clone was counted once. The chain links TRBV5-4 to TRBJ2-5, with D maybe TRBD2 (6 bases). Germline V gives CDR1 SGHNT, CDR2 YYREEE (reference sequence). This CDR3 is built from 13 residues. V lost 3 bases and J 5 bases, leaving 11 bases between the germline ends. DNA for the CDR3: TGTGCCAGCAGCTCCGCTGGGAGGGAGACCCAGTACTTC. Its translation is CASSSAGRETQYF.

The chain joins TRBV28 to TRBJ1-6, with 7 bases matching TRBD1. The CDR3 contains 14 residues. Germline trimming cut 5 bases from V and 7 bases from J; bases unmatched to any gene: 5. Germline CDR1 MDHEN, CDR2 SYDVKM. CDR3 protein: CASSLRQGNSPLHF. The DNA of the CDR3 is TGTGCCAGCAGTCTCAGACAGGGAAATTCACCCCTCCACTTT.

The genes are TRBV19 and TRBJ1-5, with 8 bases fitting TRBD1. V lost 3 bases and J lost 6; bases outside the gene matches: 7. CDR3 size: 15 residues. The germline V gene has CDR1 LNHDA and CDR2 SQIVND (reference sequence). CDR3 in DNA: TGTGCCAGTAGTATCCGACAGGGGCTGGCTCAGCCCCAGCATTTT. The encoded protein is CASSIRQGLAQPQHF. Filled out from reference TRBV19 and TRBJ1-5, the complete variable domain reads DGGITQSPKYLFRKEGQNVTLSCEQNLNHDAMYWYRQDPGQGLRLIYYSQIVNDFQKGDIAEGYSVSREKKESFPLTVTSAQKNPTAFYLCASSIRQGLAQPQHFGDGTRLSIL.

The chain carries TRBV28 and TRBJ1-6; D is undetermined. CDR1 is MDHEN and CDR2 is SYDVKM in the germline V gene. V was clipped by 5 bases and J by 0 bases, with 5 bases between them. This CDR3 is 14 amino acids long. The CDR3 sequence is CASSGLSYNSPLHF. The DNA for the CDR3 is TGTGCCAGCAGTGGACTCTCCTATAATTCACCCCTCCACTTT. The full variable domain, with the rest looked up from reference TRBV28 and TRBJ1-6, is DVKVTQSSRYLVKRTGEKVFLECVQDMDHENMFWYRQDPGLGLRLIYFSYDVKMKEKGDIPEGYSVSREKKERFSLILESASTNQTSMYLCASSGLSYNSPLHFGNGTRLTVT.

The chain is built from TRBV11-2 and TRBJ2-7; 7 bases fit TRBD2. Germline V gene lookup returns CDR1 SGHAT and CDR2 FQNNGV. The CDR3 is 14 residues long. V lost 4 bases to trimming and J lost 2 bases; unmatched junction nucleotides: 5. The CDR3 sequence is CASSYSGSAYEQYF. The CDR3 DNA reads as TGTGCCAGCAGCTATAGCGGGTCCGCCTACGAGCAGTACTTC.

A remark on this clone: The sample has other DNA sequences that encode this CDR3 too. The CDR3 bases are TGTGCCAGCTCGCTAGGGAGAGTGGAAAAACTGTTTTTT. Encoded protein: CASSLGRVEKLFF. The J gene is TRBJ1-4, the V gene TRBV28, with D unclear. The germline V gene encodes CDR1 MDHEN and CDR2 SYDVKM. This CDR3 is built from 13 residues. The germline V and J ends were trimmed by 8 bases and 8 bases, with 15 bases remaining between them.

The CDR3 bases are TGTGCCAGCAGCCCGGGGACAGGAGACTACGAGCAGTACTTC. This encodes CASSPGTGDYEQYF. J is TRBJ2-7 and V is TRBV5-6; 8 bases match TRBD1. V lost 4 bases to trimming and J lost 3 bases; unmatched junction nucleotides: 6. The CDR3 has 14 residues. Germline CDR1 and CDR2: SGHDT and YYEEEE.

The rearrangement joins TRBV7-9 to TRBJ2-6; D assignment may be TRBD1 or TRBD2 (5 bases each). The CDR3 length is 17 residues. Germline CDR1 and CDR2: SEHNR and FQNEAQ (reference sequence). V dropped 2 bases and J dropped 2 bases, with 13 bases sitting between them. This chain's CDR3 is CASSLSQGVPGANVLTF. CDR3 bases: TGTGCCAGCAGCTTAAGCCAGGGAGTCCCTGGGGCCAACGTCCTGACTTTC.

As for this clone: The same CDR3 can be traced to other DNA sequences in this sample. The chain links TRBV27 to TRBJ1-1; no reliable D call. Germline assignment: CDR1 MNHEY and CDR2 SMNVEV (reference sequence). Trimming pared 5 bases from V and 1 base from J, leaving 2 bases between. The CDR3 totals 11 residues. This CDR3 reads CASSKNTEAFF. The CDR3 DNA reads TGTGCCAGCAGTAAGAACACTGAAGCTTTCTTT.

The V and J genes are TRBV7-9 and TRBJ2-3; 11 bases align to TRBD2. The trim removed 6 bases at V and 2 bases at J, leaving 10 bases unmatched. CDR3 length: 17 amino acids. Germline CDR1 and CDR2: SEHNR and FQNEAQ (reference sequence). The chain's CDR3 is CASRPNSGRANTDTQYF. For the CDR3, the DNA is TGTGCCAGCAGGCCCAATAGCGGGAGGGCCAACACAGATACGCAGTATTTT.

In nucleotides, the CDR3 is TGCAGCGCCTGGACGGGGACTAACACTGAAGCTTTCTTT. Translated: CSAWTGTNTEAFF. The V and J genes are TRBV29-1 and TRBJ1-1, with D possibly TRBD1 on 5 matching bases. In germline, CDR1 is SQVTM, CDR2 ANQGSEA. The length of the CDR3 is 13 residues. The ends were cut back, 7 bases at V and 2 bases at J, with 14 bases in the middle.

The rearrangement joins TRBV24-1 to TRBJ2-3; D is possibly TRBD2 (5 bases). The V gene's germline CDR1 is KGHDR and CDR2 SFDVKD. Trimming left V 9 bases short and J 6 bases short, with 18 bases between. This CDR3 comprises 14 residues. The chain's CDR3 is CATSGSGYGDTQYF. The CDR3 DNA is TGTGCCACCTCGGGCAGCGGTTATGGGGATACGCAGTATTTT.

CDR3 sequence (DNA): TGTGCCAGCAGCCCAGGACTAGCGGGGCCCACCTACGAGCAGTACTTC. Translation: CASSPGLAGPTYEQYF. The chain links TRBV5-4 to TRBJ2-7; 12 positions match TRBD2. Germline assignment: CDR1 SGHNT and CDR2 YYREEE (reference sequence). This CDR3 spans 16 amino acids. V lost 4 bases and J lost 2; bases outside the gene matches: 7.

The chain couples TRBV4-2 to TRBJ2-7; D is ambiguous. The germline V gene has CDR1 LGHNA and CDR2 YNFKEQ. V shed 8 bases and J shed 3 bases, with 11 bases lying between them. This CDR3 has 12 amino acids. In nucleotides, the CDR3 is TGTGCCAGCGGTACGCCCGGCTACGAGCAGTACTTC. Its translation: CASGTPGYEQYF.

This chain connects TRBV15 to TRBJ2-3; D is possibly TRBD2 (5 bases). Germline values: CDR1 LNHNV, CDR2 YYDKDF (reference sequence). V was cut by 0 bases and J by 6 bases, with 10 bases left in between. CDR3 length equals 14 residues. The CDR3 region is CATSRDRPGDTQYF. The CDR3, as DNA: TGTGCCACCAGCAGAGATCGGCCGGGGGATACGCAGTATTTT.

This rearrangement joins TRBV7-9 to TRBJ2-7; 8 positions agree with TRBD1. V lost 5 bases and J lost 0; bases outside the gene matches: 6. The CDR3 has 15 amino acids. Looked up from germline, CDR1 is SEHNR and CDR2 is FQNEAQ (reference sequence). CDR3 DNA sequence: TGTGCCAGCAGCCGTCGGACAGGGACCTCCTACGAGCAGTACTTC. This sequence encodes CASSRRTGTSYEQYF. Supplemented by reference TRBV7-9 and TRBJ2-7, the full variable domain reads DTGVSQNPRHKITKRGQNVTFRCDPISEHNRLYWYRQTLGQGPEFLTYFQNEAQLEKSRLLSDRFSAERPKGSFSTLEIQRTEQGDSAMYLCASSRRTGTSYEQYFGPGTRLTVT.

The J gene is TRBJ1-6, the V gene TRBV4-2, with a tentative D call TRBD1 (5 bases). Trimming removed 1 base at V and 10 bases at J, with 14 bases between. The CDR3 runs to 15 residues. CDR1 and CDR2 (germline): LGHNA, YNFKEQ. Written as DNA, the CDR3 is TGTGCCAGCAGCCAAGGGCGGGACCTCCGGTCACCCCTCCACTTT. It codes for CASSQGRDLRSPLHF.

The chain joins TRBV2 to TRBJ2-7, with D possibly TRBD2 on 7 matching bases. This CDR3 spans 12 amino acids. Looked up from germline, CDR1 is SNHLY and CDR2 is FYNNEI. Deletions cut 6 bases from V and 2 bases from J, with 8 bases between. CDR3 in DNA: TGTGCCAGCAGGGGGGGGCCCTACGAGCAGTACTTC. Protein: CASRGGPYEQYF.

This sequence joins TRBV19 and TRBJ1-5; D is uncertain. There are 14 residues in the CDR3. V dropped 5 bases and J dropped 8 bases, with 16 bases sitting between them. The germline V gene encodes CDR1 LNHDA and CDR2 SQIVND (reference sequence). The CDR3 loop reads CASSGVGLLEPQHF. The CDR3 nucleotides read TGTGCCAGTAGTGGTGTCGGCCTTCTGGAGCCCCAGCATTTT.